Presented here are 4 T cell receptor beta chains from one specimen sequenced in a study of cytomegalovirus exposure and HLA in healthy donors. 60 Vbeta and 13 Jbeta primers were used in PCR. This table comes from immunoSEQ multiplex PCR, and its TCRdb copy is limited to in-frame clones, with some not included. The sample gives tens of thousands of clones, roughly 83% of which show up once; under 2.5% is in the top ten. Sample: PBMCs. The receptors derive from a man aged 18 to 29 in good health and CMV-seronegative.

The chain carries TRBV7-2 and TRBJ2-1, with 11 bases aligning to TRBD2. In germline, CDR1 is SGHTA, CDR2 FQGNSA. The junction had 10 bases not matched to a gene; V was cut back by 2 bases and J by 1 base. This CDR3 has 19 amino acids. In DNA, the CDR3 is TGTGCCAGCAGCTTACAGCCTATAGCGGGAGGGAGGTCCTACAATGAGCAGTTCTTC. Translating gives CASSLQPIAGGRSYNEQFF.

This rearrangement joins TRBV21-1 to TRBJ2-1; no check of the table's D call, TRBD2, against the DNA was made. TRBV21-1 is a recognized pseudogene. This CDR3 has 19 residues. CDR3 sequence reads: CARGEPIAGGPFCLYEQFF. In DNA, the CDR3 is TGTGCCAGAGGGGAGCCTATAGCGGGAGGCCCCTTTTGTCTCTATGAGCAGTTCTTC.

V and J are TRBV5-1 and TRBJ2-1; 13 bases align to TRBD2. With 3 bases clipped from V and 0 bases from J, the junction kept 0 bases outside the gene matches. In germline, CDR1 is SGHRS, CDR2 YFSETQ. CDR3 length: 16 amino acids. The CDR3 bases are TGCGCCAGCAGCTGGACTAGCGGGAGCTCCTACAATGAGCAGTTCTTC. It codes for CASSWTSGSSYNEQFF.

The chain uses TRBV5-1 and TRBJ1-1, with 9 bases lining up with TRBD1. Unmatched junction bases numbered 7, after V lost 3 bases and J lost 4 bases. CDR3 length: 15 amino acids. CDR1 and CDR2 from the germline V gene are SGHRS and YFSETQ. CDR3 amino acids: CASSSVQGAGTEAFF. The CDR3 coding sequence is TGCGCCAGCAGCTCCGTACAGGGGGCGGGCACTGAAGCTTTCTTT.